Listed below are T cell receptor beta chains from one sample, sequenced in a study of cytomegalovirus exposure and HLA in healthy donors. TCRdb's table, derived via immunoSEQ multiplex PCR, lists solely in-frame clones and lacks some. The clone table shows approximately 93,000 clones, with the ten largest holding just under 3.5%. Sequencing input: PBMCs. The receptor set was obtained from a woman between 25 and 40 years old in good health and CMV-seronegative. Both conserved end residues are trimmed from each CDR3.

V	J	CDR3
TRBV6-1	TRBJ2-3	ASLTGRDTDTQY
TRBV6-1	TRBJ2-5	ASSLGTGGVETQY
TRBV13	TRBJ1-2	ASSEGQGVNRYGYT
TRBV19	NA	ASRTGDEQY
TRBV2	NA	ASKRSSYEQY
TRBV9	TRBJ2-2	ASSVAPPKSTGELF
TRBV2	TRBJ2-2	ASSEQGTGTTGELF
TRBV6-4	TRBJ2-5	ASSDYGHCQETQY
TRBV15	TRBJ2-7	ATSREGWYGEGSYEQY
TRBV5-1	TRBJ2-1	ASRSSGDYNEQF
TRBV13	TRBJ2-5	ASSLGGLGDLQETQY
TRBV7-9	TRBJ1-1	ASSLIGSEAF
TRBV4-1	TRBJ2-7	ASSRNGGTDEQY
TRBV14	TRBJ1-5	ASSQYGREVWSNQPQH
TRBV19	TRBJ2-2	ASRVTGADTGELF
TRBV5-6	TRBJ2-4	ASSRTGVKNIQY
TRBV18	TRBJ1-3	ASSPSQGSSGNTIY
TRBV11-2	TRBJ2-3	ASSFFLTTDTQY
TRBV27	TRBJ2-7	ASGQGREQY
TRBV4-1	TRBJ2-3	ASSATSGNRGGTDTQY
TRBV29-1	TRBJ1-2	SVEDRSSGQGYT
TRBV10-3	TRBJ2-2	AIGGHSNTGELF
TRBV5-5	TRBJ2-3	ASSLRLGTDTQY
TRBV28	TRBJ1-2	ATAFLRQVERGYT
TRBV7-9	TRBJ2-7	ASTPSSYEQY
TRBV29-1	TRBJ2-7	SGRRGGREQY
TRBV18	TRBJ1-5	ASSLGQGGNQPQH
TRBV5-1	TRBJ2-7	ASKIGTGAYEQY
TRBV6-5	TRBJ1-2	ASGIADPSLGGYT
TRBV28	TRBJ2-5	ASSSRDRGGKTQY
TRBV29-1	TRBJ2-1	SVTRGGSYNEQF
TRBV27	TRBJ2-7	ASSPIWGQGKSSYEQY
TRBV29-1	TRBJ2-2	SVFPGDTGELF
TRBV14	TRBJ2-2	ASSLLSTGELF
TRBV29-1	TRBJ2-5	SVELPGEGGWEETQY
TRBV11-2	TRBJ2-1	ASSSRGLGDNEQF
TRBV6-4	TRBJ2-1	ASSAGGEQF
TRBV6-5	TRBJ2-1	ASSYEERGGPSEQF
TRBV7-6	TRBJ1-1	ASSLGRGGYDEAF
TRBV28	TRBJ2-5	ASTLGGIGETQY
TRBV28	TRBJ1-2	ASSSQVYGYT
TRBV7-9	TRBJ1-2	ASSPTSLEGYT
TRBV4-1	TRBJ1-5	ASSQEEGDGNQPQH
TRBV18	TRBJ2-5	ASSDSRVMETQY
TRBV18	TRBJ1-1	ASSLANTEAF
TRBV27	TRBJ1-1	ASSTTGGNTEAF
TRBV25-1	TRBJ1-1	ASSRGSTEAF
TRBV7-8	TRBJ1-2	ASSRDRDYGYT
TRBV19	TRBJ2-1	ASTPRGGAPEQF
TRBV5-1	TRBJ1-1	ASSLSGGMTEAF
TRBV6-1	TRBJ2-6	AISTGGGANVLT